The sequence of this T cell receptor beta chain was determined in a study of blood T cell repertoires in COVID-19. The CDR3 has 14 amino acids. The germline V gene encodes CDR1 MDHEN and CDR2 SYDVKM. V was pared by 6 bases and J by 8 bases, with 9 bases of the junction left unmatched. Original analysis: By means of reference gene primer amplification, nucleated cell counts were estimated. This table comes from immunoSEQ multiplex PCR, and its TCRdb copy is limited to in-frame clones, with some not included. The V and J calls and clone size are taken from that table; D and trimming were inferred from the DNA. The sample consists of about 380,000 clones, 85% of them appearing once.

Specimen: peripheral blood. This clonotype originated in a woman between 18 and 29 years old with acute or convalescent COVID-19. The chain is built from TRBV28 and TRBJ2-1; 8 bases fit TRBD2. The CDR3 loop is CASSGGGESHEQFF. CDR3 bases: TGTGCCAGCAGCGGGGGGGGAGAGAGCCATGAGCAGTTCTTC.